This T cell receptor (beta chain) is from a study of TIL therapy for anti-PD-1-resistant metastatic lung cancer. Whole-study context: Progressing patients received lymphodepletion, expanded TIL infusion and IL-2. Study-level points and caveats: Patients were highly selected, enriched for treatment-naive, never-smoker and oncogene-addicted cases. After infusion, TIL clonotypes partly replaced peripheral T cells and declined over months.

This CDR3 region has 17 residues. V lost 2 bases to trimming and J lost 5 bases; unmatched junction nucleotides: 14. Germline V CDR1 and CDR2: SGHTA, FQGNSA. This clone was seen a single time. Its antigen is still unknown. The libraries were made with immunoSEQ v3. Assay: immunoSEQ multiplex PCR; the TCRdb copy retains only in-frame clones and omits some. The sample consists of 20,000 to 25,000 clones, 78% of them appearing once. Described time point: pre-treatment sample, taken before nivolumab and TIL therapy. The material was blood, obtained at baseline. J is TRBJ2-5 and V is TRBV7-2, with 7 bases aligning to TRBD1. The source is a person aged 30 to 80 with non-small cell lung cancer. CDR3 residues: CASSLHLDRVYAETQYF. The CDR3 region has the DNA TGTGCCAGCAGCTTACACTTAGACAGGGTCTATGCGGAGACCCAGTACTTC.